The sequence of this T cell receptor (beta chain) was determined in a study of blood T cell repertoires in COVID-19 (dated by TCRdb to the early 2020s). With regard to the full study: Samples from collaborators originated in the United States, Italy and Spain and spanned both the acute and convalescent phases of COVID-19. The dataset comprised deeply sampled blood TCRbeta repertoires from subjects exposed to, actively infected with, or recovered from COVID-19. The repertoires were made available in a free public database intended to serve as a resource for research on the immune response to SARS-CoV-2. The samples were drawn from the first 160 participants of the ongoing ImmuneRACE study and from over 950 subjects provided by 6 global collaborators. Where available, HLA class I and class II types were taken from metadata supplied by the sample provider and were not determined by assay-based typing. The sample metadata nearly always contained a de-identified subject ID, COVID-19 status, age in years and sex. The material from the prospective study consisted of cDNA or gDNA derived from T cells, B-cell-depleted T cells, or PBMCs. Overall results and qualifications from the work: Clinical and demographic metadata were provided uncurated, with the amount varying by source and participant.

TCRbeta CDR3 regions were amplified from genomic DNA using the immunoSEQ Assay, a bias-controlled multiplex PCR. The original methods were these. Within the assay, amplification of reference gene primers was used to estimate how many nucleated cells each sample contained. To quantify the absolute abundance of each unique TCRbeta CDR3 rearrangement, sequence reads were collapsed and filtered. For each sample, productive Simpson clonality was calculated as the square root of Simpson's diversity index across productive rearrangements. The immuneACCESS repertoire file appears here via TCRdb, limited to in-frame rearrangements. These files lack a portion of the clones; in checked studies, under half of the deficit traces to unresolved V genes, and the cause of the others is not known. V, J and clone size derive from that table, while D and trimming were established from the DNA sequence. Within this sample are about 230,000 clones, with more than 75% of them counted one time only. The top ten constitute roughly a sixth of the sample.

For this clone: Its antigen remains unidentified. Nothing much larger sits one base from this clone, and base qualities are not available.

Spanning cysteine to phenylalanine, the CDR3 consists of 12 amino acids. The sequence is cut down to CDR3 DNA, 36 bases in frame from base 1. Cut back by 10 bases and 6 bases, the V and J ends lie 15 bases apart. The germline V gene provides CDR1 MNHEY and CDR2 SVGAGI. Enrolling through a virtual design, the prospective study's participants ranged in age from about 18 to 89 years and lived across around 25 United States geographic areas. Cohort assignment in the prospective study relied on participant-reported clinical history from a screening survey and a study questionnaire. For ImmuneRACE Cohort 3, a participant was defined as recovered based on two consecutive negative NP/OP PCR tests, clearance by a healthcare professional, or resolution of symptoms. Mobile phlebotomists in the prospective study collected whole blood, serum and a nasopharyngeal or oropharyngeal swab from every participant. Over a roughly 2-month period, participants in the prospective study had the option of providing additional blood draws and questionnaires. Blood samples from the prospective study were shipped frozen or at room temperature prior to DNA extraction.

Rearrangement joined TRBV6-5 to TRBJ1-2, and perhaps TRBD1 as D gene, on 5 matching bases. The source is a young man who had recovered from COVID-19. Sequenced material: PBMCs or T cells enriched from blood (not recorded which). The DNA sequence is given as TGTGCCACCTTCCGGCCGGGGGATGGCTACACCTTC. This translates into CATFRPGDGYTF.